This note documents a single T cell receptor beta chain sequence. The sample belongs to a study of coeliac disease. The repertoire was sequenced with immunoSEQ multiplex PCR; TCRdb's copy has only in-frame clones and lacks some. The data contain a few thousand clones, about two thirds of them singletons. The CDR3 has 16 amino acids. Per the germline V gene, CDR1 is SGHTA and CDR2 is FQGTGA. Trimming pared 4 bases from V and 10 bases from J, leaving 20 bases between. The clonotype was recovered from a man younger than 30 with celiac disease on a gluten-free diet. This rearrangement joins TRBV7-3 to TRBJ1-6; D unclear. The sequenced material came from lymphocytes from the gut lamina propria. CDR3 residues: CASSYRGGEGGSPLHF. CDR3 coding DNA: TGTGCCAGCAGCTACCGGGGTGGGGAAGGAGGATCACCCCTCCACTTT. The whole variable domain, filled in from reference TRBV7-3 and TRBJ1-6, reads GAGVSQTPSNKVTEKGKYVELRCDPISGHTALYWYRQSLGQGPEFLIYFQGTGAADDSGLPNDRFFAVRPEGSVSTLKIQRTERGDSAVYLCASSYRGGEGGSPLHFGNGTRLTVT.